This T cell receptor beta chain was identified during a study of T cell clones after liver transplantation. About the study: A pre-transplant mixed lymphocyte reaction with TCRbeta sequencing defined graft-donor-reactive clones followed in post-transplant blood. Timepoints were pre-transplant, pre-withdrawal, and after withdrawal was completed or failed.

Study-level findings and limits: Graft donor-reactive T cells possibly entered the graft instead of undergoing deletion.

Unstimulated PBMCs were sorted into CD3+CD4+ and CD3+CD8+ populations. The table came from immunoSEQ multiplex PCR; TCRdb's copy has only in-frame clones and leaves some out. The data contain about 72,000 clones, around 90% of them singletons. J lost 6 bases, V lost 6 bases, and 7 bases had no gene match. CDR3 length: 12 amino acids. CDR1 and CDR2 (germline): SQVTM, ANQGSEA. Concerning this clone: Antigen: not known.

The origin of this receptor is a human donor who received a liver transplant. This specimen was CD4+ T cells from blood, taken before liver transplant. This chain connects TRBV29-1 to TRBJ1-2; TRBD1 matches at 7 bases. CDR3 sequence: CSVTGTADGYTF. CDR3 in DNA: TGCAGCGTCACCGGGACAGCGGATGGCTACACCTTC.